A selection of T cell receptor beta chains follows, all from one sample in a study of blood T cell repertoires in COVID-19. TCRdb's copy holds only in-frame clones and misses some; the assay was immunoSEQ multiplex PCR. Of around 15,000 clones in the sample, 70% to 90% are singletons; the top ten hold about a tenth. Material: peripheral blood. These receptors all come from a man of 80 years or more with acute or convalescent COVID-19. CDR3s include the opening cysteine and the closing phenylalanine or tryptophan. The D gene is left open where the match is weak.

j_call,v_call,d_call,cdr3_aa
TRBJ1-5,TRBV4-1,NA,CASSQEGRGRSNQPQHF
TRBJ2-1,TRBV2,TRBD2,CASSLAGGRNEQFF
TRBJ1-5,TRBV6-1,NA,CASSEMYNQPQHF
TRBJ1-5,TRBV27,NA,CASSFGQTNQPQHF
TRBJ1-4,TRBV18,TRBD1,CASSARQGGEEKLFF
TRBJ1-2,TRBV5-1,NA,CASSADVYGYTF
TRBJ1-1,TRBV3-1/TRBV3-2,TRBD1,CASRDGQGRTEAFF
TRBJ2-6,TRBV5-1,NA,CASSLITGSGANVLTF
TRBJ1-1,TRBV5-1,NA,CATSRLGWRVTEAFF
TRBJ2-5,TRBV30,NA,CAWSPGGETQYF
TRBJ2-5,TRBV6-5,TRBD2,CASSYPAGEGRETQYF
TRBJ1-2,TRBV24-1,TRBD1,CATWRPRDRGGFSYTF
TRBJ1-5,TRBV30,NA,CAWSAPRGGNQPQHF
TRBJ1-6,TRBV7-2,TRBD1,CASSLGAGGSPLHF
TRBJ1-1,TRBV28,TRBD1,CASSLWQGAGTEAFF
TRBJ2-7,TRBV6-5,NA,CATTPTTYEQYF
TRBJ2-5,TRBV10-3,TRBD1,CAISEGTGQETQYF
TRBJ2-1,TRBV4-1,NA,CASSHSTLEQFF
TRBJ2-1,TRBV7-8,NA,CASSLGGDYSYNEQFF
TRBJ1-1,TRBV3-1/TRBV3-2,NA,CASSGLNTEAFF
TRBJ1-2,TRBV4-1,NA,CASSRPPGNTDYTF
TRBJ1-2,TRBV19,NA,CAARTGRANDYGYTF